The rows below give T cell receptor beta chains drawn from one sample of a study of T-cell memory formation after mild COVID-19. TCRdb re-called the 5' RACE reads with MiXCR, one entry per CDR3 protein. The table shows about 130,000 distinct CDR3 sequences, with about 6% occurring only once. Sequencing input: PBMCs or a T cell subset sorted from them (not recorded which). These receptor sequences come from an adult woman who had mild COVID-19 (a few samples of this study predate the infection). Cell type and time point are not known. Both conserved end residues are part of each CDR3. D genes are given only for firm matches. Rows give clone size only sometimes, using once, few, many, or a class for an expanded clone.

d_call: TRBD2; j_call: TRBJ2-1; v_call: TRBV18; clone_size: -; cdr3_length: 16; cdr3_nt: TGTGCCAGCTCACCCAGTCCGGCGGGAGTGGTTAATGAGCAGTTCTTC; cdr3_aa: CASSPSPAGVVNEQFF
d_call: -; j_call: TRBJ2-7; v_call: TRBV19; clone_size: many; cdr3_length: 13; cdr3_nt: TGTGCCAGTAGCCGGGACCGATACTACGAGCAGTACTTC; cdr3_aa: CASSRDRYYEQYF
d_call: -; j_call: TRBJ1-2; v_call: TRBV28; clone_size: many; cdr3_length: 15; cdr3_nt: TGTGCCAGCAAAGTCGAAGGAACAGGGAACTATGGCTACACCTTC; cdr3_aa: CASKVEGTGNYGYTF
d_call: TRBD2; j_call: TRBJ2-3; v_call: TRBV5-1; clone_size: many; cdr3_length: 17; cdr3_nt: TGCGCCAGCAGCGCGTCTAGCGGGGGTCTGAGCACAGATACGCAGTATTTT; cdr3_aa: CASSASSGGLSTDTQYF
d_call: -; j_call: TRBJ2-7; v_call: TRBV12-3/TRBV12-4; clone_size: -; cdr3_length: 12; cdr3_nt: TGTGCCAGCAGTCAGCTGACAGGCGAGCAGTACTTC; cdr3_aa: CASSQLTGEQYF
d_call: -; j_call: TRBJ2-2; v_call: TRBV5-1; clone_size: few; cdr3_length: 13; cdr3_nt: TGCGCCAGCAGCTTTTCAGGCACCGGGGAGCTGTTTTTT; cdr3_aa: CASSFSGTGELFF
d_call: TRBD2; j_call: TRBJ2-3; v_call: TRBV24-1; clone_size: few; cdr3_length: 16; cdr3_nt: TGTGCCACCAGCGTCGCGGGGGGGGGTGACACAGATACGCAGTATTTT; cdr3_aa: CATSVAGGGDTDTQYF
d_call: TRBD2; j_call: TRBJ2-5; v_call: TRBV6-2/TRBV6-3; clone_size: few; cdr3_length: 18; cdr3_nt: TGTGCCAGCAGTTACCCGTACGGGACTAGCGGGAGACGGGAGACCCAGTACTTC; cdr3_aa: CASSYPYGTSGRRETQYF
d_call: TRBD1; j_call: TRBJ2-1; v_call: TRBV20-1; clone_size: -; cdr3_length: 15; cdr3_nt: TGCAGTGCTAGAGAACCGGGACAGGGTATCAATGAGCAGTTCTTC; cdr3_aa: CSAREPGQGINEQFF
d_call: -; j_call: TRBJ2-3; v_call: TRBV7-2; clone_size: -; cdr3_length: 14; cdr3_nt: TGTGCCAGCAGCTTAAGTCAGGGCCTAGATACGCAGTATTTT; cdr3_aa: CASSLSQGLDTQYF
d_call: TRBD2; j_call: TRBJ2-3; v_call: TRBV20-1; clone_size: -; cdr3_length: 16; cdr3_nt: TGCAGTGCTCCTGGGACTAGCGGGGGTAACACAGATACGCAGTATTTT; cdr3_aa: CSAPGTSGGNTDTQYF
d_call: -; j_call: TRBJ1-1; v_call: TRBV12-3/TRBV12-4; clone_size: -; cdr3_length: 12; cdr3_nt: TGTGCCAGCAGTTTCACAGTCACTGAAGCTTTCTTT; cdr3_aa: CASSFTVTEAFF
d_call: -; j_call: TRBJ1-3; v_call: TRBV6-5; clone_size: -; cdr3_length: 15; cdr3_nt: TGTGCCAGCAGTGGACCGAGTTTCTCTGGAAACACCATATATTTT; cdr3_aa: CASSGPSFSGNTIYF
d_call: -; j_call: TRBJ1-5; v_call: TRBV12-3/TRBV12-4; clone_size: many; cdr3_length: 14; cdr3_nt: TGTGCCAGCAGTTCTAGCAGGGGAGGGCAGCCCCAGCATTTT; cdr3_aa: CASSSSRGGQPQHF
d_call: -; j_call: TRBJ1-2; v_call: TRBV5-6; clone_size: few; cdr3_length: 14; cdr3_nt: TGTGCCAGCAGCTTGGATCCAGAGGACTATGGCTACACCTTC; cdr3_aa: CASSLDPEDYGYTF
d_call: TRBD2; j_call: TRBJ2-2; v_call: TRBV11-2; clone_size: few; cdr3_length: 18; cdr3_nt: TGTGCCAGCAGCTTTCGCCTAGCGGGGGGGGTAAACACCGGGGAGCTGTTTTTT; cdr3_aa: CASSFRLAGGVNTGELFF
d_call: TRBD2; j_call: TRBJ2-7; v_call: TRBV4-3; clone_size: many; cdr3_length: 16; cdr3_nt: TGCGCCAGCAGCCAAGCTCTAGCGGGAGCTCAATACGAGCAGTACTTC; cdr3_aa: CASSQALAGAQYEQYF
d_call: TRBD2; j_call: TRBJ2-1; v_call: TRBV7-8; clone_size: many; cdr3_length: 17; cdr3_nt: TGTGCCAGCAGCTTGAGCCCTAGCGGGAGGGCCGTGAATGAGCAGTTCTTC; cdr3_aa: CASSLSPSGRAVNEQFF
d_call: -; j_call: TRBJ2-7; v_call: TRBV27; clone_size: many; cdr3_length: 11; cdr3_nt: TGTGCCAGCAGTTCCCGATACGCGCAGTACTTC; cdr3_aa: CASSSRYAQYF
d_call: TRBD2; j_call: TRBJ2-6; v_call: TRBV6-2/TRBV6-3; clone_size: -; cdr3_length: 18; cdr3_nt: TGTGCCAGCAGCCTCCTTAGCGGGAGGGCCGCTGGGGCCAACGTCCTGACTTTC; cdr3_aa: CASSLLSGRAAGANVLTF
d_call: -; j_call: TRBJ1-4; v_call: TRBV12-3/TRBV12-4; clone_size: -; cdr3_length: 14; cdr3_nt: TGTGCCAGCAGCAACCGGGACACCCGTGAAAAACTGTTTTTT; cdr3_aa: CASSNRDTREKLFF
d_call: -; j_call: TRBJ1-2; v_call: TRBV3-1; clone_size: -; cdr3_length: 17; cdr3_nt: TGTGCCAGCAGCCGACGAGGGGGGTCTATTCGGAACTATGGCTACACCTTC; cdr3_aa: CASSRRGGSIRNYGYTF
d_call: TRBD1; j_call: TRBJ2-3; v_call: TRBV24-1; clone_size: few; cdr3_length: 16; cdr3_nt: TGTGCCACCAGTGATCCCGACAGGGGGAACACAGATACGCAGTATTTT; cdr3_aa: CATSDPDRGNTDTQYF
d_call: TRBD2; j_call: TRBJ2-7; v_call: TRBV20-1; clone_size: few; cdr3_length: 14; cdr3_nt: TGCAGTGCTCGTACTAGCGGGAGTCAGTACGAGCAGTACTTC; cdr3_aa: CSARTSGSQYEQYF
d_call: -; j_call: TRBJ1-1; v_call: TRBV9; clone_size: many; cdr3_length: 14; cdr3_nt: TGTGCCAGCAGCACCAGTCCCCAGACAGTAGTCGCTTTCTTT; cdr3_aa: CASSTSPQTVVAFF
d_call: -; j_call: TRBJ1-1; v_call: TRBV14; clone_size: -; cdr3_length: 13; cdr3_nt: TGTGCCAGCAGCCATGTACAGGGATCGGGAACTTTCTTT; cdr3_aa: CASSHVQGSGTFF
d_call: -; j_call: TRBJ2-7; v_call: TRBV5-1; clone_size: many; cdr3_length: 15; cdr3_nt: TGCGCCAGCAGCATTGGCGGGGGCTCTTCCTACGAGCAGTACTTC; cdr3_aa: CASSIGGGSSYEQYF
d_call: TRBD2; j_call: TRBJ2-3; v_call: TRBV5-5; clone_size: -; cdr3_length: 16; cdr3_nt: TGTGCCAGCAGCGCCAACCTGGGGGGGTACACAGATACGCAGTATTTT; cdr3_aa: CASSANLGGYTDTQYF
d_call: TRBD1; j_call: TRBJ2-2; v_call: TRBV2; clone_size: few; cdr3_length: 13; cdr3_nt: TGTGCCAGCAGGACAGGGAGCACCGGGGAGCTGTTTTTT; cdr3_aa: CASRTGSTGELFF
d_call: -; j_call: TRBJ2-3; v_call: TRBV15; clone_size: once; cdr3_length: 15; cdr3_nt: TGTGCCACCAGCACTGGCTCCCCTGGGCTTAATACGCAGTATTTT; cdr3_aa: CATSTGSPGLNTQYF
d_call: -; j_call: TRBJ1-2; v_call: TRBV7-3; clone_size: -; cdr3_length: 14; cdr3_nt: TGTGCCAGCAGCCCGCAGGGGCTCTTCTATGGCTACACCTTC; cdr3_aa: CASSPQGLFYGYTF
d_call: TRBD2; j_call: TRBJ2-3; v_call: TRBV5-1; clone_size: many; cdr3_length: 16; cdr3_nt: TGCGCCAGCAGCTCCCCGAGCGGGAGCATGACAGATACGCAGTATTTT; cdr3_aa: CASSSPSGSMTDTQYF
d_call: -; j_call: TRBJ1-3; v_call: TRBV20-1; clone_size: many; cdr3_length: 12; cdr3_nt: TGCAGTGCTAACGAACAGGGAAACACCATATATTTT; cdr3_aa: CSANEQGNTIYF
d_call: -; j_call: TRBJ2-7; v_call: TRBV5-6; clone_size: -; cdr3_length: 13; cdr3_nt: TGTGCCAGCAGCCTACCTGACAGCTACGAGCAGTACTTC; cdr3_aa: CASSLPDSYEQYF
d_call: -; j_call: TRBJ2-4; v_call: TRBV12-3/TRBV12-4; clone_size: many; cdr3_length: 14; cdr3_nt: TGTGCCAGCAGTTTCTCCGACTTTAAAAACATTCAGTACTTC; cdr3_aa: CASSFSDFKNIQYF
d_call: TRBD1; j_call: TRBJ2-1; v_call: TRBV7-8; clone_size: many; cdr3_length: 13; cdr3_nt: TGTGCCAGCAGCCTGGGACAGAACAATGAGCAGTTCTTC; cdr3_aa: CASSLGQNNEQFF
d_call: TRBD2; j_call: TRBJ2-7; v_call: TRBV7-2; clone_size: -; cdr3_length: 14; cdr3_nt: TGTGCCAGCAGCTTGGAGGGACTAGTCTACGAGCAGTACTTC; cdr3_aa: CASSLEGLVYEQYF
d_call: -; j_call: TRBJ1-2; v_call: TRBV5-1; clone_size: few; cdr3_length: 13; cdr3_nt: TGCGCCAGCCGGGGGGAGCGGGTCTATGGCTACACCTTC; cdr3_aa: CASRGERVYGYTF
d_call: -; j_call: TRBJ1-3; v_call: TRBV5-1; clone_size: -; cdr3_length: 14; cdr3_nt: TGCGCCAGGGCCTATTACCGGAGAGGAAACACCATATATTTT; cdr3_aa: CARAYYRRGNTIYF
d_call: TRBD2; j_call: TRBJ2-1; v_call: TRBV3-1; clone_size: -; cdr3_length: 18; cdr3_nt: TGTGCCAGCAGCCGACGACCCACCTCAAGCGGGAGGGGCAATGAGCAGTTCTTC; cdr3_aa: CASSRRPTSSGRGNEQFF
d_call: TRBD1; j_call: TRBJ2-7; v_call: TRBV12-3/TRBV12-4; clone_size: -; cdr3_length: 17; cdr3_nt: TGTGCCAGCAGCCCTACCTCCCTGACAGGGACGCTTACCGAGCAGTACTTC; cdr3_aa: CASSPTSLTGTLTEQYF
d_call: -; j_call: TRBJ2-7; v_call: TRBV10-3; clone_size: many; cdr3_length: 15; cdr3_nt: TGTGCCATCAGTGAGTCTGGGGGGAGCTCCTACGAGCAGTACTTC; cdr3_aa: CAISESGGSSYEQYF
d_call: -; j_call: TRBJ1-1; v_call: TRBV29-1; clone_size: -; cdr3_length: 13; cdr3_nt: TGCAGCGCCCGAGAGGGGGGTGGCACTGAAGCTTTCTTT; cdr3_aa: CSAREGGGTEAFF
d_call: TRBD1; j_call: TRBJ2-7; v_call: TRBV7-8; clone_size: many; cdr3_length: 16; cdr3_nt: TGTGCCAGCAGCCTAACGTCCGGGACAGGGGGTTCCGAGCAGTACTTC; cdr3_aa: CASSLTSGTGGSEQYF
d_call: TRBD2; j_call: TRBJ2-1; v_call: TRBV7-6; clone_size: many; cdr3_length: 18; cdr3_nt: TGTGCCAGCAGCCGCTTAGGGGTAGCGGGAGGTGCATACAATGAGCAGTTCTTC; cdr3_aa: CASSRLGVAGGAYNEQFF
d_call: TRBD1; j_call: TRBJ1-5; v_call: TRBV6-1; clone_size: few; cdr3_length: 12; cdr3_nt: TGTGCCAGCAGGTCTCAGGGGGGGCCCCAGCATTTT; cdr3_aa: CASRSQGGPQHF
d_call: -; j_call: TRBJ2-7; v_call: TRBV29-1; clone_size: -; cdr3_length: 12; cdr3_nt: TGCAGCGTAAGGACTGCCTCCTACGAGCAGTACTTC; cdr3_aa: CSVRTASYEQYF
d_call: -; j_call: TRBJ2-2; v_call: TRBV5-1; clone_size: many; cdr3_length: 13; cdr3_nt: TGCGCCAGCAGCTACAACGCGGGCAGGGAGCTGTTTTTT; cdr3_aa: CASSYNAGRELFF
d_call: -; j_call: TRBJ2-3; v_call: TRBV9; clone_size: -; cdr3_length: 13; cdr3_nt: TGTGCCAGCAGCGTTGGGGTTCGAGATACGCAGTATTTT; cdr3_aa: CASSVGVRDTQYF
d_call: -; j_call: TRBJ1-5; v_call: TRBV6-5; clone_size: many; cdr3_length: 12; cdr3_nt: TGTGCCAGCAGCTCCGGAAGTCAGCCCCAGCATTTT; cdr3_aa: CASSSGSQPQHF
d_call: TRBD2; j_call: TRBJ2-5; v_call: TRBV7-3; clone_size: few; cdr3_length: 17; cdr3_nt: TGTGCCAGCAGCCCCAACCCTCCGCAGCGGGAGGGAGAGACCCAGTACTTC; cdr3_aa: CASSPNPPQREGETQYF
d_call: -; j_call: TRBJ2-7; v_call: TRBV27; clone_size: -; cdr3_length: 15; cdr3_nt: TGTGCCAGCAGTTTATACGCGGATACTCCCTACGAGCAGTACTTC; cdr3_aa: CASSLYADTPYEQYF
d_call: -; j_call: TRBJ1-1; v_call: TRBV12-3/TRBV12-4; clone_size: -; cdr3_length: 14; cdr3_nt: TGTGCCAGCAGTTTAAGGGAAAGGGGGACTGAAGCTTTCTTT; cdr3_aa: CASSLRERGTEAFF
d_call: -; j_call: TRBJ2-2; v_call: TRBV6-5; clone_size: few; cdr3_length: 14; cdr3_nt: TGTGCCAGCTGGAAGCAGGCGAACACCGGGGAGCTGTTTTTT; cdr3_aa: CASWKQANTGELFF
d_call: -; j_call: TRBJ2-5; v_call: TRBV5-1; clone_size: -; cdr3_length: 14; cdr3_nt: TGCGCCAGCAGCTTGGCCTCGTACCAAGAGACCCAGTACTTC; cdr3_aa: CASSLASYQETQYF